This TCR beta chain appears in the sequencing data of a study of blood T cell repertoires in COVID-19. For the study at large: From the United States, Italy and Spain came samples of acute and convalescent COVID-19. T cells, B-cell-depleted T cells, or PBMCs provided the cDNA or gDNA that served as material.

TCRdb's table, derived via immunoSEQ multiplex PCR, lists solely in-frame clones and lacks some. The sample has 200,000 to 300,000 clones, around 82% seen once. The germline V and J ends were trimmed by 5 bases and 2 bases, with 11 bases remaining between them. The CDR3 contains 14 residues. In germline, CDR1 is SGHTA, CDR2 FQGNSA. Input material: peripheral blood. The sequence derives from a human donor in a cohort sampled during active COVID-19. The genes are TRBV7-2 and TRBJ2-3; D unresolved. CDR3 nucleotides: TGTGCCAGCAGCCAGGCCGCGAACACAGATACGCAGTATTTT. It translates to CASSQAANTDTQYF.